This T cell receptor (beta chain) came from a study of molecular identifiers for immune sequencing clone quantification. Overall study findings and caveats: Spike-in Jurkat TCR RNA from a single cell reportedly registered among about a million naive cells.

Each library that profiled naive CD8 cells came from around 18,000 to 910,000 sorted cells with 10%, 30% or 50% RNA. With respect to this clonotype: Its antigen is currently unknown. This sequence may be a read error, since a much larger clone differs from it by one base.

In TCRdb, the PCR reads were re-called with MiXCR into one record per CDR3 protein. The profile shows more than 300,000 distinct CDR3 sequences, 20% to 25% of them singletons. The CDR3 extends over 16 amino acids. Germline values: CDR1 SGHTA, CDR2 FQGNSA. The ends lost 5 bases at V and 2 bases at J; junction bases unmatched: 8. The receptor was isolated from a human donor in good health. Some libraries in this study had Jurkat cell RNA spiked in. The V call is TRBV7-2, the J call TRBJ2-3; 9 bases are shared with TRBD1. The sequenced sample was naive CD8+ T cells from blood, with Jurkat cell RNA spiked in. The subset denotes: FACS-sorted CD8+CD4-CCR7+CD45RA+ naive T cells. CDR3 protein: CASSLRDRALTDTQYF. CDR3 sequence (DNA): TGTGCCAGCAGCCTTCGGGACAGGGCCCTCACAGATACGCAGTATTTT.